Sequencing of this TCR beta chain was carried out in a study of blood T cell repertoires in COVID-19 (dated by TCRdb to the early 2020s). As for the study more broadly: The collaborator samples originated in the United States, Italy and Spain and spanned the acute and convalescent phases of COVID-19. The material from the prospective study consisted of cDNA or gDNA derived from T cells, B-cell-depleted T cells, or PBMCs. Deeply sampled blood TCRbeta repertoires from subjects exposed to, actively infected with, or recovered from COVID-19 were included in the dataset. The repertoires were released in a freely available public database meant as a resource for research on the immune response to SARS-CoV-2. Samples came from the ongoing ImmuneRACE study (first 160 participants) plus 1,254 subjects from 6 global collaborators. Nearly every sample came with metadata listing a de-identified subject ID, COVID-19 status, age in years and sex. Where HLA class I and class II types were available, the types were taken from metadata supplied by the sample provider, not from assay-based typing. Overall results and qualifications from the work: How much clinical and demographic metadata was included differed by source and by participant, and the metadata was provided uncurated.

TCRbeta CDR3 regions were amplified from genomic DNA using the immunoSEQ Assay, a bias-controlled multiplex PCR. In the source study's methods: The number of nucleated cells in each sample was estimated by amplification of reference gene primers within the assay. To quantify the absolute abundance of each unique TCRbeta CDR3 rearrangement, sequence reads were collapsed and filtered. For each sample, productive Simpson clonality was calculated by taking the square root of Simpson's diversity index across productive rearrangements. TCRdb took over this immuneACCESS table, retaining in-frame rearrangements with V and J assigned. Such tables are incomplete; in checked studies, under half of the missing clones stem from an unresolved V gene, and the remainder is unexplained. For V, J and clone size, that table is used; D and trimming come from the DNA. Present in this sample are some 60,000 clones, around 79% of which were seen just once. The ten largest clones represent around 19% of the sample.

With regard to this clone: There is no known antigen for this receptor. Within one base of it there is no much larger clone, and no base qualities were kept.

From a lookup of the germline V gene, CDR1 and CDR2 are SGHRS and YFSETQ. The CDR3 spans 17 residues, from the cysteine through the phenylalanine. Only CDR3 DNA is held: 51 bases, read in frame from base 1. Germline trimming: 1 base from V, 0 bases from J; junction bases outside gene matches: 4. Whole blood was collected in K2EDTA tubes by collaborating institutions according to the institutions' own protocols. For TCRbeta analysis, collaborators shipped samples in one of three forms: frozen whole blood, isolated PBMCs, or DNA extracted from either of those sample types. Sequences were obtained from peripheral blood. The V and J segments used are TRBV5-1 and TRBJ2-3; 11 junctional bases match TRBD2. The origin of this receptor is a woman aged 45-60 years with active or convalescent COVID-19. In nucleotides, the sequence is TGCGCCAGCAGCTTGAATGGACTAGCGGGTAGCACAGATACGCAGTATTTT. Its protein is CASSLNGLAGSTDTQYF.